This entry features one TCR beta chain sequence. The antigen remains unidentified. Looked up from germline, CDR1 is MNHNY and CDR2 is SVGAGI (reference sequence). Trimming pared 2 bases from V and 6 bases from J, leaving 4 bases between. The CDR3 consists of 11 residues. Clones were sequenced by immunoSEQ multiplex PCR, and TCRdb holds only the in-frame ones, with some missing. The repertoire holds millions of clones, with around 93% as singletons. The data were obtained in a study of shared clonotypes between healthy human individuals. Study-level information: There were three CD4 naive, three CD4 memory, two CD8 naive and one CD8 memory plates per donor.

Naive CD8 isolation took CD45RO-negative cells positively selected for CCR7 and excluded terminally differentiated effector memory CD45RA+ cells. General observations from the study: Researchers sampled only blood; tissue repertoires likely differ.

V and J are TRBV6-6 and TRBJ1-2; D unclear. The sequenced material came from naive CD8+ T cells from PBMCs. The sequence came from a man between 18 and 29 years old in good health. Some clones in this sample may be carry-over from other donors' samples. CDR3 protein: CASSYPDGYTF. Written as DNA, the CDR3 is TGTGCCAGCAGTTACCCGGATGGCTACACCTTC.